One sample yielded the 5 T cell receptor beta chains listed below, sequenced in a study of Graves' ophthalmopathy and Graves' hyperthyroidism. RNA transcripts yielded amplified TCR beta CDR3 regions. Amplification began with first-round RT-PCR using HTBI primers, then second-round multiplex PCR was performed. TCRdb itself ran the multiplex PCR reads through MiXCR, one entry per CDR3 protein. The sample shows hundreds of thousands of distinct CDR3 sequences, 20% to 25% of them seen only once. Sequenced: peripheral blood. These receptors came from a young woman with stable Graves' hyperthyroidism.

This clonotype appeared many times. The V and J genes are TRBV20-1 and TRBJ2-7; 10 bases match TRBD2. Germline V CDR1 and CDR2: DFQATT, SNEGSKA (reference sequence). The V gene end was trimmed by 1 base and the J gene end by 3 bases; junction bases not matched to a gene: 6. The CDR3 sequence is 15 residues long. The CDR3 nucleotides are TGCAGTGCTAGAGCCTCTAGCGGGGGCCGCTACGAGCAGTACTTC. Translating it yields CSARASSGGRYEQYF.

This clonotype came up many times. The chain carries TRBV6-2 or TRBV6-3 and TRBJ2-2; tentatively, D is TRBD1 (5 bases). Trimming removed 6 bases from V and 5 bases from J, with 13 bases in between. CDR1 and CDR2 (germline): MNHEY, SVGEGT. The CDR3 sequence is 14 residues long. CDR3 in amino acids: CASRPPRVTGELFF. In DNA, the CDR3 is TGTGCCAGCAGGCCACCCAGGGTGACCGGGGAGCTGTTTTTT.

On this clonotype: An end of the junction differs from the germline gene, which may be a read error. J is TRBJ2-7 and V is TRBV6-2 or TRBV6-3, with 10 bases aligning to TRBD1. From germline, CDR1 is MNHEY and CDR2 SVGEGT. There are 14 residues in the CDR3. The CDR3 DNA follows: TGCGCCAGCAGCCGCCGGACAGGGGGCTACGAGCAGTACTTC. It translates to CASSRRTGGYEQYF.

This clonotype was observed a handful of times. The chain is built from TRBV5-1 and TRBJ1-1; D unresolved. This CDR3 region has 16 residues. The germline gives CDR1 SGHRS, CDR2 YFSETQ. V shed 0 bases and J shed 0 bases, with 12 bases lying between them. CDR3 sequence reads: CASSLAGGGMNTEAFF. The DNA of the CDR3 is TGCGCCAGCAGCTTGGCCGGTGGAGGAATGAACACTGAAGCTTTCTTT.

This clonotype was counted at least ten times. The J gene is TRBJ1-1, the V gene TRBV7-8, with D unresolved. Germline CDR1 reads SGHVS; CDR2 reads FQNEAQ. V gave up 4 bases and J gave up 7 bases, with 7 bases separating them. CDR3 length: 11 residues. The CDR3 coding sequence is TGTGCCAGCAGCTCGGCGGGTGAAGCTTTCTTT. Amino acids: CASSSAGEAFF.